The rows below give T cell receptor beta chains drawn from one sample of a study of response to subunit inactivated influenza vaccine. TCRdb recomputed calls from the RT-PCR reads with MiXCR, one row per CDR3 protein. Of a few hundred thousand distinct CDR3 sequences listed, 20% to 25% were seen once; the top ten hold 9.5% to 13%. The sequences come from PBMCs from blood, collected 21 months after vaccination. The receptors were sampled from a man between 50 and 69 years old who received an inactivated influenza vaccine. Both conserved end residues are part of each CDR3. A D gene is named only where the DNA matches it firmly. Expanded clones are given a class, and other clones once, few, many or no size at all.

V gene	D gene	J gene	clone size	CDR3 protein	CDR3 DNA
TRBV7-2	-	TRBJ2-2	few	CAILWGTGELFF	TGTGCCATACTGTGGGGGACCGGGGAGCTGTTTTTT
TRBV29-1	-	TRBJ2-3	-	CSVLHLAGPDTQYF	TGCAGCGTCCTCCATTTGGCGGGGCCAGATACGCAGTATTTT
TRBV28	-	TRBJ1-5	-	CASSSHGGGNQPQHF	TGTGCCAGCAGTTCTCACGGGGGGGGCAATCAGCCCCAGCATTTT
TRBV7-8	-	TRBJ1-6	many	CASSSGEGSYYSPLHF	TGTGCCAGCAGCTCCGGCGAAGGAAGCTATTATTCACCCCTCCACTTT
TRBV4-3	-	TRBJ2-2	-	CASSPRPGELFF	TGCGCCAGCAGCCCCCGACCCGGGGAGCTGTTTTTT
TRBV7-8	-	TRBJ1-4	many	CASSRGHNEKLFF	TGTGCCAGCAGCCGGGGGCATAATGAAAAACTGTTTTTT
TRBV4-1	-	TRBJ1-1	many	CASSQGRALFMNTEAFF	TGCGCCAGCAGCCAAGGCAGGGCCCTGTTCATGAACACTGAAGCTTTCTTT
TRBV7-2	TRBD1	TRBJ2-7	many	CASSLVPGGRYEQYF	TGTGCCAGCAGCTTAGTACCAGGGGGCAGATACGAGCAGTACTTC
TRBV11-2	TRBD2	TRBJ2-2	few	CASTRGGRDGELFF	TGTGCCAGCACCCGGGGAGGGCGAGACGGGGAGCTGTTTTTT
TRBV6-2/TRBV6-3	-	TRBJ1-2	-	CASSYFDSSYGYTF	TGTGCCAGCAGTTACTTCGACAGTTCCTATGGCTACACCTTC
TRBV5-5	-	TRBJ2-2	few	CASSLYGHLNTGELFF	TGTGCCAGCAGCTTGTACGGCCATCTGAACACCGGGGAGCTGTTTTTT
TRBV5-4	TRBD2	TRBJ2-7	-	CASSLMAGGPYEQYF	TGTGCCAGCAGCTTGATGGCGGGAGGGCCGTACGAGCAGTACTTC
TRBV4-2	-	TRBJ1-5	few	CASSQDRGRSNQPQHF	TGTGCCAGCAGCCAAGATAGGGGTCGCAGCAATCAGCCCCAGCATTTT
TRBV7-2	-	TRBJ2-2	few	CASTGLLYTGELFF	TGTGCCAGCACAGGACTCCTATACACCGGGGAGCTGTTTTTT
TRBV18	TRBD1	TRBJ1-1	few	CASSPRQGHVYTEAFF	TGTGCCAGCTCACCTCGACAGGGTCATGTATACACTGAAGCTTTCTTT
TRBV6-2/TRBV6-3	-	TRBJ2-3	-	CASSYSGASGYTDTQYF	TGTGCCAGCAGTTACTCGGGGGCTAGCGGATACACAGATACGCAGTATTTT
TRBV11-2	-	TRBJ1-2	-	CASSPPGKVDGYTF	TGTGCCAGCAGCCCCCCGGGGAAGGTAGATGGCTACACCTTC
TRBV12-3/TRBV12-4	-	TRBJ1-1	-	CASSRGYTEAFF	TGTGCCAGCAGTAGGGGGTACACTGAAGCTTTCTTT
TRBV5-1	-	TRBJ1-1	-	CASSLSQFSTTEAFF	TGCGCCAGCAGCTTGTCTCAGTTCAGTACCACTGAAGCTTTCTTT
TRBV10-3	TRBD2	TRBJ2-5	few	CAISARGETQYF	TGTGCCATCAGTGCGCGGGGGGAGACCCAGTACTTC
TRBV4-2	-	TRBJ1-5	few	CASSLTSERSYNQAQHF	TGTGCCAGCAGCCTTACAAGCGAGAGGTCCTACAATCAGGCCCAGCATTTT
TRBV6-1	TRBD2	TRBJ2-1	-	CASSRKAGRGVSSYNEQFF	TGTGCCAGCAGTAGGAAGGCGGGGCGGGGGGTGTCATCCTACAATGAGCAGTTCTTC
TRBV20-1	-	TRBJ1-1	few	CSAREPGHRDTEAFF	TGCAGTGCTAGAGAACCGGGACATAGGGACACTGAAGCTTTCTTT
TRBV14	-	TRBJ1-2	-	CASSQGWTPYGYTF	TGTGCCAGCAGCCAAGGCTGGACCCCCTATGGCTACACCTTC
TRBV5-6	TRBD1	TRBJ2-4	-	CASSLKGQGNIQYF	TGTGCCAGCAGCTTGAAAGGACAGGGAAACATTCAGTACTTC
TRBV4-3	-	TRBJ2-1	-	CASSQERGTYNEQFF	TGCGCCAGCAGCCAAGAAAGGGGGACGTACAATGAGCAGTTCTTC
TRBV10-2	-	TRBJ1-1	few	CASRRGPGTEAFF	TGCGCCAGCAGGAGAGGACCGGGCACTGAAGCTTTCTTT
TRBV24-1	TRBD1	TRBJ1-2	-	CATSDHTGGQGTLNYGYTF	TGTGCCACCAGTGATCACACCGGCGGACAGGGGACTCTCAACTATGGCTACACCTTC
TRBV27	-	TRBJ1-1	-	CASSLKEYTEAFF	TGTGCCAGCAGTTTAAAAGAATATACTGAAGCTTTCTTT
TRBV2	TRBD2	TRBJ2-5	few	CASSPLAGAETQYF	TGTGCCAGCAGCCCATTAGCGGGAGCGGAGACCCAGTACTTC
TRBV20-1	TRBD1	TRBJ1-5	few	CSASRGTGNQPQHF	TGCAGTGCTAGTCGGGGGACAGGGAATCAGCCCCAGCATTTT
TRBV6-2/TRBV6-3	TRBD2	TRBJ2-5	-	CASSQLLAGEETQYF	TGTGCCAGCAGCCAGCTCCTAGCGGGAGAAGAGACCCAGTACTTC
TRBV7-8	-	TRBJ1-5	-	CASSPRRELNQPQHF	TGTGCCAGCAGCCCCCGACGGGAACTCAATCAGCCCCAGCATTTT
TRBV7-2	-	TRBJ1-5	few	CASSLGGGGQPQHF	TGTGCCAGCAGCCTGGGTGGAGGAGGTCAGCCCCAGCATTTT
TRBV3-1	TRBD1	TRBJ2-5	-	CASRHRGSETQYF	TGTGCCAGCAGACACAGGGGATCGGAGACCCAGTACTTC
TRBV27	-	TRBJ1-1	-	CASSSLSGGTEAFF	TGTGCCAGCAGTTCCTTATCCGGAGGGACTGAAGCTTTCTTT
TRBV9	-	TRBJ2-1	-	CASSVVGGTYNEQFF	TGTGCCAGCAGCGTAGTAGGTGGGACCTACAATGAGCAGTTCTTC
TRBV4-1	TRBD1	TRBJ1-1	many	CASSRNSDRAGREAFF	TGCGCCAGCAGCCGGAATTCAGACAGGGCTGGTCGTGAAGCTTTCTTT
TRBV12-3/TRBV12-4	-	TRBJ2-5	-	CATRGSETQYF	TGTGCCACTCGGGGGTCAGAGACCCAGTACTTC
TRBV7-8	-	TRBJ1-2	-	CASSLVDGNYGYTF	TGTGCCAGCAGCTTAGTAGACGGGAACTATGGCTACACCTTC
TRBV6-6	-	TRBJ1-1	few	CASRARDFTEAFF	TGTGCCAGCAGAGCCAGGGACTTCACTGAAGCTTTCTTT
TRBV6-5	TRBD2	TRBJ2-1	-	CASSSTTSGGTSHEQFF	TGTGCCAGCAGTTCCACTACTAGCGGGGGGACCTCTCATGAGCAGTTCTTC
TRBV15	-	TRBJ1-2	-	CATSRDLWERPRWNGYTF	TGTGCCACCAGCAGAGATCTTTGGGAGAGACCTCGGTGGAATGGCTACACCTTC
TRBV7-2	TRBD1	TRBJ1-5	-	CASSRDRVSQPQHF	TGTGCCAGCAGCCGAGACAGGGTTAGTCAGCCCCAGCATTTT
TRBV10-2	-	TRBJ1-1	few	CASKGSNTEAFF	TGCGCCAGCAAGGGCAGTAACACTGAAGCTTTCTTT
TRBV7-9	-	TRBJ1-1	few	CASSLLAGGSTEAFF	TGTGCCAGCAGCTTACTCGCAGGAGGGAGCACTGAAGCTTTCTTT
TRBV7-2	-	TRBJ1-6	few	CASSLRIPSSSPLHF	TGTGCCAGCAGCCTCCGGATCCCTTCCAGTTCACCCCTCCACTTT
TRBV19	-	TRBJ1-1	many	CASSKMGSTEAFF	TGTGCCAGTAGTAAAATGGGGAGCACTGAAGCTTTCTTT
TRBV20-1	-	TRBJ1-2	-	CSAHRALYGYTF	TGCAGTGCTCACCGGGCCCTCTATGGCTACACCTTC
TRBV6-5	TRBD1	TRBJ1-1	many	CASSYLRGTGRPEAFF	TGTGCCAGCAGTTACTTACGCGGGACAGGGCGCCCTGAAGCTTTCTTT
TRBV15	-	TRBJ2-1	-	CATSIDRSAEQFF	TGTGCCACCAGCATTGACAGGAGCGCTGAGCAGTTCTTC
TRBV9	TRBD2	TRBJ2-1	-	CASSGSGRDPNEQFF	TGTGCCAGCAGCGGTAGCGGGAGGGACCCCAATGAGCAGTTCTTC
TRBV7-6	-	TRBJ1-6	many	CASSLDNQGNSPLHF	TGTGCCAGCAGCTTAGATAATCAGGGGAATTCACCCCTCCACTTT